This T cell receptor (beta chain) was captured in a study of T cell responses to AZD1222 COVID-19 vaccine. Findings of the study overall: A reported finding is that nearly half of spike-specific TCRs target unmutated variant regions.

The CDR3 loop spans 14 amino acids. The V end lost 4 bases, the J end lost 1 base, and 8 bases lay between the germline ends. Germline CDR1 is LNHDA and CDR2 is SQIVND (reference sequence). Profiled with immunoSEQ multiplex PCR; TCRdb holds only in-frame clones, not every one. The sample consists of tens of thousands of clones, around three quarters of them appearing once. In the case of this clone: The antigen is undetermined.

V usage is TRBV19 and J usage is TRBJ1-5; no clear D. The sample was peripheral blood, taken 28 days after the second AZD1222 dose. This receptor was taken from an adult who received the AZD1222 COVID-19 vaccine. The DNA of the CDR3 is TGTGCCAGTAGTACCGGATCCAGCAATCAGCCCCAGCATTTT. It encodes CASSTGSSNQPQHF.